One sample yielded the 29 T cell receptor beta chains listed below, sequenced in a study of identical twins. TCRdb passed the 5' RACE reads through MiXCR, listing each CDR3 protein once. The repertoire holds some 710,000 distinct CDR3 sequences, with over 5% as singletons. Sequenced material: naive T cells sorted from blood. Source of these receptors: a man in his late teens or twenties in good health.

This clonotype was counted ten times or more. V and J are TRBV20-1 and TRBJ2-1; 7 bases match TRBD2. The CDR3 extends over 14 amino acids. V lost 6 bases, J lost 3 bases, and 8 bases stayed unmatched. Germline lookup yields CDR1 DFQATT and CDR2 SNEGSKA (reference sequence). The chain's CDR3 is CSAAVAGYYNEQFF. In DNA form, the CDR3 reads TGCAGTGCAGCGGTAGCGGGCTACTACAATGAGCAGTTCTTC.

This clonotype was counted many times. The rearrangement uses TRBV29-1 and TRBJ2-2; D perhaps matches TRBD1 (6 bases). Germline CDR1 and CDR2: SQVTM and ANQGSEA. The CDR3 loop spans 13 amino acids. Trimming stripped 5 bases from V and 5 bases from J, with 12 bases between. The CDR3 protein is CSVHLGGTGELFF. DNA of the CDR3: TGCAGCGTTCACCTAGGGGGAACCGGGGAGCTGTTTTTT.

This clonotype was counted at least ten times. One end of the junction does not line up with germline, which may come from a read error. This chain connects TRBV11-3 to TRBJ2-1; the D gene is possibly TRBD2 (5 bases). Per germline, CDR1 SGHNT and CDR2 YENEEA. CDR3 length: 12 amino acids. DNA for the CDR3: TGTGCCAGCAACTTAGGAGGCGGTGTGCAGTTCTTC. Translation: CASNLGGGVQFF.

This clonotype was seen many times. The chain employs TRBV6-2 or TRBV6-3 and TRBJ2-7; 14 bases fit TRBD2. Germline values: CDR1 MNHEY, CDR2 SVGEGT. The V and J ends lost 6 bases and 2 bases, in that order; junction bases with no gene match: 15. CDR3 length: 19 residues. CDR3 DNA: TGTGCCAGCAGCCAGACTCCGGGACTAGCGGGAGACCAACCCTACGAGCAGTACTTC. Translating it yields CASSQTPGLAGDQPYEQYF.

This clonotype was seen ten or more times. The rearrangement uses TRBV12-3 or TRBV12-4 and TRBJ2-1, with TRBD1 matching over 7 bases. Trimming took 8 bases from V and 5 from J; bases not matched to a gene: 9. This CDR3 comprises 14 residues. The chain's CDR3 is CASLTRGWNNEQFF. In nucleotides, the CDR3 is TGTGCCAGCCTCACCAGGGGGTGGAACAATGAGCAGTTCTTC.

This clonotype was recorded at least ten times. The chain recombines TRBV4-3 with TRBJ2-7; D might be TRBD1 (6 bases). The CDR3 spans 15 residues. V was shortened by 4 bases and J by 5 bases, with 18 bases between the two germline ends. Germline CDR1 and CDR2: LGHNA and YSLEER. In nucleotides, the CDR3 is TGCGCCAGCAGCCGGGGTGGGTTAGGGGGTGACGAGCAGTACTTC. This gives the protein CASSRGGLGGDEQYF.

This clonotype was found many times. This chain uses TRBV12-3 or TRBV12-4 with TRBJ1-1; D ambiguous. The ends were cut back, 4 bases at V and 1 base at J, with 10 bases in the middle. The CDR3 has 14 residues. The CDR3 nucleotides read TGTGCCAGCAGTTCAATTACACGGAACACTGAAGCTTTCTTT. It specifies CASSSITRNTEAFF.

This clonotype was seen many times. The chain recombines TRBV6-5 with TRBJ2-7, with D unclear. Trimming shortened V by 3 bases and J by 3 bases, and 9 bases separated the two germline ends. Germline V gene data show CDR1 as MNHEY and CDR2 as SVGAGI. CDR3 length equals 13 residues. In nucleotides, the CDR3 is TGTGCCAGCAGTTATAGGGCCAACTACGAGCAGTACGTC. Its protein is CASSYRANYEQYV.

This clonotype showed up many times. This sequence joins TRBV29-1 and TRBJ2-2, with unresolved D. Between the trimmed V and J ends, which lost 4 bases and 6 bases, there was a span of 9 bases. In germline, CDR1 is SQVTM, CDR2 ANQGSEA. This CDR3 is built from 12 residues. In nucleotides, the CDR3 is TGCAGCGTTGTTGGTGAAGCCGGGGAGCTGTTTTTT. Encoded protein: CSVVGEAGELFF.

The chain joins TRBV10-1 to TRBJ2-1; 15 positions agree with TRBD2. The V gene's germline CDR1 is WNHNN and CDR2 SYGVQD (reference sequence). V lost 2 bases to trimming and J lost 0 bases; unmatched junction nucleotides: 2. The length of the CDR3 is 18 residues. CDR3 bases: TGCGCCAGCAGTGAGGGACTAGCGGGGGGGGCCTCCTACAATGAGCAGTTCTTC. Translated: CASSEGLAGGASYNEQFF.

This clonotype was seen a few times. The gene calls are TRBV6-1 and TRBJ2-2; D call uncertain. The CDR3 is 15 amino acids. With 0 bases removed from V and 5 bases from J, the gap between germline ends came to 10 bases. Germline V gene data show CDR1 as MNHNS and CDR2 as SASEGT. The CDR3 protein is CASSEALVLTGELFF. CDR3 in DNA: TGTGCCAGCAGTGAAGCCCTAGTCTTAACCGGGGAGCTGTTTTTT.

V gene TRBV29-1 combines with J gene TRBJ2-7; D call uncertain. The CDR3 loop spans 12 amino acids. V was shortened by 1 base and J by 3 bases, with 7 bases between the two germline ends. Germline V gene sequence: CDR1 SQVTM, CDR2 ANQGSEA. The CDR3 nucleotides read TGCAGCGTTGAAGGGGAAGGCTACGAGCAGTACTTC. Its translation: CSVEGEGYEQYF.

In this sample, this clonotype turned up a few times. The chain joins TRBV6-5 to TRBJ2-7; either TRBD1 or TRBD2 may fit D (5 bases each). V lost 0 bases and J lost 0, with 9 bases in between. This CDR3 is built from 15 residues. The germline V gene has CDR1 MNHEY and CDR2 SVGAGI. The CDR3 reads CASSYSMGTSYEQYF. For the CDR3, the DNA is TGTGCCAGCAGTTACTCGATGGGGACCTCCTACGAGCAGTACTTC.

The table lists this clonotype with a few counts. V gene TRBV6-2 or TRBV6-3 combines with J gene TRBJ2-1; D remains ambiguous. This CDR3 has 15 amino acids. V was shortened by 6 bases and J by 0 bases, with 12 bases between the two germline ends. Germline loops: CDR1 MNHEY, CDR2 SVGEGT. The CDR3 loop reads CASRHSDGSYNEQFF. In DNA, the CDR3 is TGTGCCAGCAGACACTCTGACGGCTCCTACAATGAGCAGTTCTTC.

The chain uses TRBV11-2 and TRBJ2-7; TRBD2 agrees at 9 bases. V lost 4 bases and J lost 4; bases outside the gene matches: 17. The CDR3 spans 18 residues. From germline, CDR1 is SGHAT and CDR2 FQNNGV. The CDR3 is CASSSPDGGLAKHYEQYF. The CDR3 coding sequence is TGTGCCAGCAGCTCCCCAGACGGGGGACTAGCTAAACATTACGAGCAGTACTTC. Variable domain in full (rest from reference TRBV11-2 and TRBJ2-7): EAGVAQSPRYKIIEKRQSVAFWCNPISGHATLYWYQQILGQGPKLLIQFQNNGVVDDSQLPKDRFSAERLKGVDSTLKIQPAKLEDSAVYLCASSSPDGGLAKHYEQYFGPGTRLTVT.

This sequence joins TRBV6-1 and TRBJ2-7; TRBD1 agrees at 7 bases. Losses at the gene ends were 6 bases for V and 0 bases for J; bases not matched to a gene: 5. The germline V gene has CDR1 MNHNS and CDR2 SASEGT. The CDR3 sequence is 14 residues long. DNA of the CDR3: TGTGCCAGCAGACCGGACAGGAGCTCCTACGAGCAGTACTTC. Its protein product is CASRPDRSSYEQYF.

This clonotype has at least ten counts. The V and J genes are TRBV12-3 or TRBV12-4 and TRBJ1-6; tentative D call: TRBD1 (5 bases). V lost 3 bases and J 7 bases, leaving 16 bases between the germline ends. The CDR3 totals 16 residues. The CDR3 DNA reads as TGTGCCAGCAGTTTTATTTTTCCAGGGTCGAATTCACCCCTCCACTTT. It is translated as CASSFIFPGSNSPLHF.

V gene TRBV5-1 combines with J gene TRBJ2-7; no reliable D call. The germline V gene has CDR1 SGHRS and CDR2 YFSETQ. The CDR3 has 15 residues. Deletions cut 1 base from V and 2 bases from J, with 13 bases between. The CDR3 reads CASSLSSYRTYEQYF. The CDR3 coding sequence is TGCGCCAGCAGCTTGTCGAGTTACCGAACCTACGAGCAGTACTTC.

This clonotype came up many times. The chain joins TRBV20-1 to TRBJ2-7; D remains ambiguous. The CDR3 length is 14 residues. V was cut by 6 bases and J by 3 bases, with 18 bases left in between. CDR1 and CDR2 (germline): DFQATT, SNEGSKA (reference sequence). Here the CDR3 reads CSATMEQSDYEQYF. CDR3 in DNA: TGCAGTGCCACCATGGAACAGTCAGACTACGAGCAGTACTTC.

This clonotype occurred a few times. The V and J genes are TRBV6-1 and TRBJ2-2; 8 bases map to TRBD2. CDR3 length: 16 amino acids. Trimming removed 5 bases from V and 6 bases from J; junction bases left unmatched: 11. The V gene's germline CDR1 is MNHNS and CDR2 SASEGT. CDR3 protein: CASSRRGSGVSGELFF. CDR3 DNA sequence: TGTGCCAGCAGTCGGCGGGGTAGCGGGGTGTCCGGGGAGCTGTTTTTT.

In this sample, this clonotype turned up many times. This chain joins TRBV20-1 and TRBJ2-7; 8 nucleotides match TRBD1. J lost 3 bases, V lost 3 bases, and 10 bases had no gene match. The germline CDR1 and CDR2 sequences are DFQATT and SNEGSKA (reference sequence). The CDR3 consists of 15 residues. The CDR3 DNA reads as TGCAGTGCTAGGAAGAATGGACAGGGAAGCTACGAGCAGTACTTC. Residues: CSARKNGQGSYEQYF.

V gene TRBV7-2 combines with J gene TRBJ2-4, with 10 bases matching TRBD2. Germline V gene data show CDR1 as SGHTA and CDR2 as FQGNSA. The V gene end was trimmed by 5 bases and the J gene end by 7 bases; junction bases not matched to a gene: 8. The CDR3 spans 15 residues. In nucleotides, the CDR3 is TGTGCCAGCAGCGAACCGGGACTAGCGATGAACATTCAGTACTTC. Its protein product is CASSEPGLAMNIQYF.

The gene calls are TRBV29-1 and TRBJ2-7; 8 bases agree with TRBD1. The CDR3 consists of 13 residues. V dropped 6 bases and J dropped 2; count of bases not matched to a gene: 6. Germline lookup yields CDR1 SQVTM and CDR2 ANQGSEA. DNA of the CDR3: TGCAGCGTCGAGGACAGGGTAACCTACGAGCAGTACTTC. Amino acids: CSVEDRVTYEQYF.

This clonotype was seen repeatedly, ten times or more. The chain combines TRBV25-1 with TRBJ2-1; TRBD2 matches at 14 bases. The V gene's germline CDR1 is MGHDK and CDR2 SYGVNS. The CDR3 length is 17 residues. The V gene end was trimmed by 3 bases and the J gene end by 9 bases; junction bases not matched to a gene: 10. In DNA, the CDR3 is TGTGCCAGCAGTGATCTCGGGACTAGCGGGAGCTTGGGTGAGCAGTTCTTC. Its translation: CASSDLGTSGSLGEQFF. Drawing the rest from reference TRBV25-1 and TRBJ2-1, the complete variable domain is EADIYQTPRYLVIGTGKKITLECSQTMGHDKMYWYQQDPGMELHLIHYSYGVNSTEKGDLSSESTVSRIRTEHFPLTLESARPSHTSQYLCASSDLGTSGSLGEQFFGPGTRLTVL.

The chain couples TRBV6-1 to TRBJ1-6; D remains unclear. From germline, CDR1 is MNHNS and CDR2 SASEGT. CDR3 length: 14 amino acids. Trimming pared 1 base from V and 9 bases from J, leaving 10 bases between. CDR3 DNA sequence: TGTGCCAGCAGTGAAGGGGAGCGGACTTCACCCCTCCACTTT. Its protein product is CASSEGERTSPLHF.

This clonotype was counted at least ten times. V gene TRBV7-7 combines with J gene TRBJ2-2; 14 bases are a match to TRBD2. Trimming cost V 4 bases and J 7 bases; bases outside gene matches: 8. This CDR3 is 17 amino acids long. Germline V gene data show CDR1 as SSHAT and CDR2 as FNYEAQ (reference sequence). CDR3 loop: CASSSTGLAGANGELFF. DNA of the CDR3: TGTGCCAGCAGCTCTACGGGACTAGCGGGAGCGAACGGGGAGCTGTTTTTT. Based on the CDR3 plus reference TRBV7-7 and TRBJ2-2, the full variable domain is GAGVSQSPRYKVTKRGQDVTLRCDPISSHATLYWYQQALGQGPEFLTYFNYEAQPDKSGLPSDRFSAERPEGSISTLTIQRTEQRDSAMYRCASSSTGLAGANGELFFGEGSRLTVL.

In its sample, this clonotype was seen many times. The chain uses TRBV29-1 and TRBJ1-2; D not resolved. Germline assignment: CDR1 SQVTM and CDR2 ANQGSEA. The CDR3 sequence is 13 residues long. V shed 4 bases and J shed 2 bases, with 11 bases lying between them. DNA of the CDR3: TGCAGCGTTGTCATTGGACCAAACTATGGCTACACCTTC. It encodes CSVVIGPNYGYTF.

This clonotype was counted many times. The gene calls are TRBV10-3 and TRBJ2-4; no reliable D call. The CDR3 is 15 amino acids. With 0 bases removed from V and 0 bases from J, the gap between germline ends came to 6 bases. Germline V CDR1 and CDR2: ENHRY, SYGVKD. The CDR3 nucleotides are TGTGCCATCAGTGAGTCGGGCATAGCCAAAAACATTCAGTACTTC. It codes for CAISESGIAKNIQYF.

This clonotype has a handful of counts. This chain links TRBV4-1 with TRBJ1-5; 8 positions match TRBD1. J was trimmed by 4 bases and V by 3 bases; bases with no gene match: 2. Germline loops: CDR1 MGHRA, CDR2 YSYEKL. The CDR3 is 14 amino acids. The CDR3 nucleotides read TGCGCCAGCAGCCACCGGACAGGGAATCAGCCCCAGCATTTT. This translates into CASSHRTGNQPQHF.